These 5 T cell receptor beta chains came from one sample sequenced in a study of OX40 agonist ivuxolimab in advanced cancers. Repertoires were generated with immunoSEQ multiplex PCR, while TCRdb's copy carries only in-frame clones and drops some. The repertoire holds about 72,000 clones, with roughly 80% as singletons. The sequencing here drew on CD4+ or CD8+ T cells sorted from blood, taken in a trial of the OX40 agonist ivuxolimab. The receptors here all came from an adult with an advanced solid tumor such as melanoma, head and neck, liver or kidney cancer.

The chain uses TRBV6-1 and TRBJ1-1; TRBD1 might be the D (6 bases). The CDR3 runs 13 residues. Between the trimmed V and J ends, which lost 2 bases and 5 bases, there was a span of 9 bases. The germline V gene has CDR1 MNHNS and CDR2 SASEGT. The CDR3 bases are TGTGCCAGCAGTGAATTAGGGGGTACTGAAGCTTTCTTT. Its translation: CASSELGGTEAFF.

The CDR3 sequence: CASSLPDTSNEQFF. The CDR3 bases are TGTGCCAGCAGCTTGCCCGACACTAGCAATGAGCAGTTCTTC. This sequence joins TRBV5-4 and TRBJ2-1; weak D call: TRBD2 (5 bases). Germline-derived CDR1 and CDR2 are SGHNT and YYREEE (reference sequence). CDR3 length: 14 amino acids. The ends were cut back, 1 base at V and 6 bases at J, with 11 bases in the middle.

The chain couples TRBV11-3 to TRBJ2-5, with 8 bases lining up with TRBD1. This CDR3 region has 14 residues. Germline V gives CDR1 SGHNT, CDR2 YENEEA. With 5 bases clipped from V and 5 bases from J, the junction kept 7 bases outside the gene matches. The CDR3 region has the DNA TGTGCCAGCAGCCCGGGGACAGGAATGGAGACCCAGTACTTC. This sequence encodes CASSPGTGMETQYF.

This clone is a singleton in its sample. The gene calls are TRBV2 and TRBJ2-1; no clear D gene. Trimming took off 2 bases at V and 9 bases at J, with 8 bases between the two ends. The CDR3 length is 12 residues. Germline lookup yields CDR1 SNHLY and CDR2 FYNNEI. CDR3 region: CASSETSGEQFF. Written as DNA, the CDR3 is TGTGCCAGCAGTGAAACCTCGGGTGAGCAGTTCTTC.

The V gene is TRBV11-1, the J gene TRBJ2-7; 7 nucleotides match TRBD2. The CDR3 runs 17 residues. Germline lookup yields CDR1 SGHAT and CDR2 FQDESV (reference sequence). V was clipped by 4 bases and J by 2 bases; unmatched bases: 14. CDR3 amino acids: CASSSLVAAGYAYEQYF. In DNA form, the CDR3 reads TGTGCCAGCAGCTCCCTCGTTGCAGCGGGATACGCCTACGAGCAGTACTTC.